The TCR beta chain described here comes from a study of shared clonotypes between healthy human individuals (TCRdb year 2020). Study-level background: The cohort included three men and two women between 18 and 49 years of age. The study deeply sequenced blood TCR repertoires of about 5 healthy adults to estimate repertoire size and the extent of clonotype sharing between individuals. Each donor's leukapheresis produced roughly between about 0.85 and 10 billion PBMCs. To increase sequencing depth and limit assay-specific biases, different laboratories used diverse techniques to prepare libraries and sequence TCR repertoires. For each donor, CD4 naive and CD4 memory were each run on three plates, CD8 naive on two plates, and CD8 memory on one plate.

Based on the germline V gene, the CDR1 and CDR2 sequences are SNHLY and FYNNEI. V lost 4 bases and J lost 2 bases, and the count of bases not matched to a germline gene is 4. The CDR3 covers 15 residues, taking in both the cysteine and the phenylalanine. Only the CDR3 DNA is retained, 45 bases long and in frame from the first base. The investigation overall reported the following: The genetic and exposure-history diversity represented was limited by the small number of donors. Only blood was sampled, and tissue TCR repertoires likely differ from those in blood. Pairwise subsampling led to the expectation that sequencing depth would affect the degree of clonotype sharing among donors. Compared with non-shared clonotypes, clonotypes shared by all four sorted-subset donors had higher generation probabilities. Rarefaction of sorted-subset datasets indicated incomplete sequencing despite the large sequencing depth. Sharing across several donors was observed for around 5% of naive CD4, over 3% of naive CD8, about 2.5% of memory CD4, and over 0.3% of memory CD8 clonotypes. Naive subsets generally had larger estimated clonotype richness than memory subsets.

Using the deep immunoSEQ assay, multiplex PCR amplified TCR CDR3 regions from genomic DNA. Extracted genomic DNA from each cell subset was distributed evenly across all wells of several immunoSEQ 96-well plates, and each plate was treated as a replicate. Each replicate PCR for sorted subsets received about 0.2 ug genomic DNA, equal to roughly 33,000 T cell genomes. Purified libraries were measured with a Qubit 3.0 fluorometer, size-checked on a Bioanalyzer 2100, and measured again with the KAPA Library Quantification kit. Each immunoSEQ 96-well plate was sequenced on its own single-read 150-cycle Illumina NextSeq 550 flow cell. On the study's bioinformatics: Because the immunoSEQ output included only junctional sequences and no quality scores, the filtering could not be the same as the filtering used for full-length reads. To assign V/J genes and CDR3, sequences were annotated against IMGT germline references using PyIR, a Python wrapper for IgBLAST v1.9. Any read was removed if the V/J assignment was weak (E-value above 1e-6), the CDR3 was missing, or the read contained stop codons, out-of-frame junctions, or ambiguous translated residues. A V3J clonotype was defined by an identical inferred V gene, J gene, and CDR3 amino acid sequence. Percentage overlap between repertoires was computed as shared unique clonotypes divided by the size of the smaller repertoire. Repertoire richness was assessed with RTK rarefaction, the Chao1 estimator, and Recon v2.1 estimates of unobserved clonotypes. Generation probabilities were computed with OLGA for all TCRbeta clonotypes obtained by the gDNA method from a handful of donors. As stored in TCRdb, this immuneACCESS dataset retains in-frame rearrangements with V and J assigned. A fraction of the clones does not appear; measured against another copy, unresolved V genes explain less than half of the discrepancy, and the remainder lacks a known reason. D and trimming were read from the DNA, whereas the V and J calls and clone size are those reported in that table. The sample table contains about 1 million clones; only one count was recorded for 65% to 75% of them. Over 1.3% of the sample is taken by the ten largest.

The donors were healthy, HIV-negative adults who had no recently reported acute infections or vaccinations. Only Caucasian adults living in Nashville, Tennessee, USA were represented among the donors. CD4+ T cells were enriched by magnetic negative selection, after which naive cells were positively selected on CD45RA and the negative fraction was taken as the memory subset. Blood was collected by leukapheresis, and PBMCs were isolated by Ficoll-Histopaque density gradient centrifugation and then cryopreserved in liquid nitrogen vapor phase. Analytical flow cytometry was used to check the purity and quantity of each magnetically sorted T cell population. Each sorted fraction had its genomic DNA isolated and then quantified by UV absorbance on a Nanodrop 2000c. A remark on this clone: Its antigen is still unknown. The input lacks base qualities; no much larger clone sits a single base away.

The receptor comes from a man younger than 35 in good health. This receptor chain uses TRBV2 and TRBJ2-5, with 10 bases aligning to TRBD1. Specimen: memory CD4+ T cells sorted from blood. Read against the paper, the sample's cell subset or site label means: CD45RA-negative fraction. The DNA sequence is as follows: TGTGCCAGCAGTGGGGGACAGGGGAGGCAAGAGACCCAGTACTTC. The encoded protein is CASSGGQGRQETQYF.